Given below is one TCR beta chain in context. The antigen it recognizes is unknown. No much larger clone exists at a distance of one base, and base qualities are not known. The CDR3 runs 14 residues from the cysteine to the phenylalanine. Left in the record is the CDR3 DNA by itself, 42 bases read in frame from the first base. The germline ends are 12 bases apart after V is trimmed by 6 bases and J by 3 bases. CDR1 is given as LNHDA and CDR2 as SQIVND, both from the germline V gene (reference sequence). The data were taken from a study of blood T cell repertoires in COVID-19 (dated by TCRdb to about 2020). As for the study more broadly: The collaborator samples originated in the United States, Italy and Spain and spanned the acute and convalescent phases of COVID-19. The prospective study material was composed of cDNA or gDNA derived from T cells, B-cell-depleted T cells, or PBMCs. Deeply sampled blood TCRbeta repertoires from subjects exposed to, actively infected with, or recovered from COVID-19 were included in the dataset. The repertoires were released in a freely available public database intended as a resource for research on the immune response to SARS-CoV-2. Samples were obtained from the ongoing ImmuneRACE study (first 160 participants) and from 1,000 to 1,500 subjects provided by 6 global collaborators. A de-identified subject ID, COVID-19 status, age in years and sex were almost always included in the sample metadata. Where available, HLA class I and class II types were taken from metadata supplied by the sample provider and were not determined by assay-based typing. The study at large found these results: Clinical and demographic metadata were provided uncurated, with the amount varying by source and participant.

Collaborating institutions collected whole blood in K2EDTA tubes following their own protocols. Collaborator samples were shipped for TCRbeta analysis as frozen whole blood, isolated PBMCs, or DNA extracted from either sample type. TCRbeta CDR3 regions were amplified from genomic DNA by means of the immunoSEQ Assay, a bias-controlled multiplex PCR. As for the original processing: The number of nucleated cells in each sample was estimated from the amplification of reference gene primers within the assay. To quantify the absolute abundance of each unique TCRbeta CDR3 rearrangement, sequence reads were collapsed and filtered. For each sample, productive Simpson clonality was calculated by taking the square root of Simpson's diversity index across productive rearrangements. What TCRdb holds here is the immuneACCESS table cut down to in-frame rearrangements. Part of the clones is not present; checked against another copy, under half of the missing clones reflect an unresolved V gene, and the others are unexplained. V and J calls and clone size are as listed in that table; D and trimming were resolved from the DNA. The sample table contains about 230,000 clones; only one count was recorded for 65% to 90% of them. The top ten constitute roughly 7% of the sample.

The V gene is TRBV19 and the J gene is TRBJ1-5, with TRBD1 tentatively as D gene (5 bases match). The clonotype originates from a woman in her fifties or sixties with acute or convalescent COVID-19. Source material: peripheral blood. The nucleotides read TGTGCCAGTAGGCCAGGGCCATACAATCAGCCCCAGCATTTT. Translated, it reads CASRPGPYNQPQHF.